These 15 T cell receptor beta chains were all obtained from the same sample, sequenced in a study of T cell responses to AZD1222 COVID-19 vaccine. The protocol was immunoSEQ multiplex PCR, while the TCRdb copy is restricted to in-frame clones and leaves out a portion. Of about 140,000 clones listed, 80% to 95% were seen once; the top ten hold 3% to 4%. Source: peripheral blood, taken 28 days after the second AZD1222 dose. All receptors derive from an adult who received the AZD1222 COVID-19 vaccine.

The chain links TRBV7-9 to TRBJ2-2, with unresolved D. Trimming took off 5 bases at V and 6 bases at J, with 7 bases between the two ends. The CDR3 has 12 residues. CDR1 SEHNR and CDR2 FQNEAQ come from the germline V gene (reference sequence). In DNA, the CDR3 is TGTGCCAGCAGCCCGATGCCCGGGGAGCTGTTTTTT. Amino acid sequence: CASSPMPGELFF.

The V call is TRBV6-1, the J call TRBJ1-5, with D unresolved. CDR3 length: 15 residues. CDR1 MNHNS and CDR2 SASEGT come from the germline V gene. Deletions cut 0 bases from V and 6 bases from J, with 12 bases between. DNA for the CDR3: TGTGCCAGCAGTGAAGCGGTTGGAGGAGTTCAGCCCCAGCATTTT. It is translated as CASSEAVGGVQPQHF.

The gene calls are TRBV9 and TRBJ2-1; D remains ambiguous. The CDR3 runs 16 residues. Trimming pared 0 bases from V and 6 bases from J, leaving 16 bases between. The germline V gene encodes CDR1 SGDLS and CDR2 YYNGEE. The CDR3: CASSVDFRASSNEQFF. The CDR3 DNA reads TGTGCCAGCAGCGTAGATTTCCGAGCAAGTTCCAATGAGCAGTTCTTC.

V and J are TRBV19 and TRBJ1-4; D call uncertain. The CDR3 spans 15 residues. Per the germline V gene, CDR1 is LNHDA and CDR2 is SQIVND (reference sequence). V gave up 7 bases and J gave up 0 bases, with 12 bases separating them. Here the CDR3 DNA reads TGTGCCAGTATGGGCAGATATGCAACTAATGAAAAACTGTTTTTT. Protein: CASMGRYATNEKLFF.

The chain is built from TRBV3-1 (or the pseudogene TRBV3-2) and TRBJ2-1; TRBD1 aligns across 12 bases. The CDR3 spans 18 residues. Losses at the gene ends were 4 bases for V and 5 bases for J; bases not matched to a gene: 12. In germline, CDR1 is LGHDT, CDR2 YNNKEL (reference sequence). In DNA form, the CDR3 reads TGTGCCAGCAGCCGCCGGGACAGGGGGCTGTTTATCGACAATGAGCAGTTCTTC. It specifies CASSRRDRGLFIDNEQFF.

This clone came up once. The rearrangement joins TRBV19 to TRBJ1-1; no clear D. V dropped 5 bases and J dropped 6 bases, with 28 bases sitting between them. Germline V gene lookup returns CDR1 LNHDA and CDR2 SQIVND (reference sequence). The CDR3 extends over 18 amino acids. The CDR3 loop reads CASSSRVQVLVTSPEAFF. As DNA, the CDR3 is TGTGCCAGTAGTTCTAGGGTGCAGGTTCTCGTAACAAGCCCTGAAGCTTTCTTT.

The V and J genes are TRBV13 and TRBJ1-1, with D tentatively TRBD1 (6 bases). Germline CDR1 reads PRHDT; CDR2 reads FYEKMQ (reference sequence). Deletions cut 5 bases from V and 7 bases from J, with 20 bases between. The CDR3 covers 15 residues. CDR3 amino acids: CASSHNPGRGIEAFF. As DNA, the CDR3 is TGTGCCAGCAGCCATAACCCTGGCAGGGGTATTGAAGCTTTCTTT.

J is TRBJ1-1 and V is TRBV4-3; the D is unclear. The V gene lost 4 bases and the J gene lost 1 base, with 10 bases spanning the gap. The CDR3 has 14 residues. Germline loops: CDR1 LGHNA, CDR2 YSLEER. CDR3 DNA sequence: TGCGCCAGCAGCCGAGGGATAGGGAACACTGAAGCTTTCTTT. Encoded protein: CASSRGIGNTEAFF.

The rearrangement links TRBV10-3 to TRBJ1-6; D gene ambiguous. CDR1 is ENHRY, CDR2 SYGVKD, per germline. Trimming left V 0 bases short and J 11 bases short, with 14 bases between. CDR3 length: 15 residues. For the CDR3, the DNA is TGTGCCATCAGTGAGTCGATGTTAGGACTGGCACCCCTCCACTTT. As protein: CAISESMLGLAPLHF.

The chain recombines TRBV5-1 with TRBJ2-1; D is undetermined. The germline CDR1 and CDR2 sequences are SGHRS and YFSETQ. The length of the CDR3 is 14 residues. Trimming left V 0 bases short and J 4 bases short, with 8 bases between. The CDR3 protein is CASSLEGFYNEQFF. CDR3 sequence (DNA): TGCGCCAGCAGCTTGGAGGGCTTTTACAATGAGCAGTTCTTC. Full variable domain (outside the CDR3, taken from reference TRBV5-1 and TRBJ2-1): KAGVTQTPRYLIKTRGQQVTLSCSPISGHRSVSWYQQTPGQGLQFLFEYFSETQRNKGNFPGRFSGRQFSNSRSEMNVSTLELGDSALYLCASSLEGFYNEQFFGPGTRLTVL.

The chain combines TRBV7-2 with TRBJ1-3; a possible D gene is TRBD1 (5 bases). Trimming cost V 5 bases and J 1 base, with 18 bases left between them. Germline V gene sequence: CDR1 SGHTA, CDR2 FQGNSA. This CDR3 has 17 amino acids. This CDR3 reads CASSRTGSRGSGNTIYF. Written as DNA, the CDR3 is TGTGCCAGCAGCCGGACGGGGAGCCGGGGGTCTGGAAACACCATATATTTT.

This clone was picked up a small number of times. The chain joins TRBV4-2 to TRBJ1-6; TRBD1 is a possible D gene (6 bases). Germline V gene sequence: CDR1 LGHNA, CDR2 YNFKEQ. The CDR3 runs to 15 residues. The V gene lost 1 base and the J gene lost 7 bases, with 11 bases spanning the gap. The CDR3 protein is CASSQAQGRNSPLHF. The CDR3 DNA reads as TGTGCCAGCAGCCAAGCGCAGGGGCGGAATTCACCCCTCCACTTT.

CDR3 sequence (DNA): TGTGCCAGCAGCGGAGAACTAGCGGGAGGGCCCCACGAGCAGTACTTC. Its protein is CASSGELAGGPHEQYF. The V and J genes are TRBV9 and TRBJ2-7, with 13 bases aligning to TRBD2. From germline, CDR1 is SGDLS and CDR2 YYNGEE. The V and J ends lost 3 bases and 5 bases, in that order; junction bases with no gene match: 8. CDR3 size: 16 residues.

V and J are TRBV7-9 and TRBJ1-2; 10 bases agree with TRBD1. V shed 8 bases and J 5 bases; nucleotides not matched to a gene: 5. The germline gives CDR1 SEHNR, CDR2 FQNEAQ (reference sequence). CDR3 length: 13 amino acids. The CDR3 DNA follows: TGTGCCAGCTCCTGGGACAGGGGATATGGCTACACCTTC. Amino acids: CASSWDRGYGYTF.

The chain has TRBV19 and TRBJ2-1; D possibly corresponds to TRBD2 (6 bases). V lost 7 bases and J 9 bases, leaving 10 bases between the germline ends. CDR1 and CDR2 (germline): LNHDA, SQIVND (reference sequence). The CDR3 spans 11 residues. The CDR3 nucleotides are TGTGCCAGTATGGGCGGGGTTGAGCAGTTCTTC. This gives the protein CASMGGVEQFF. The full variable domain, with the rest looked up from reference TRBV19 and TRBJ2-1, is DGGITQSPKYLFRKEGQNVTLSCEQNLNHDAMYWYRQDPGQGLRLIYYSQIVNDFQKGDIAEGYSVSREKKESFPLTVTSAQKNPTAFYLCASMGGVEQFFGPGTRLTVL.